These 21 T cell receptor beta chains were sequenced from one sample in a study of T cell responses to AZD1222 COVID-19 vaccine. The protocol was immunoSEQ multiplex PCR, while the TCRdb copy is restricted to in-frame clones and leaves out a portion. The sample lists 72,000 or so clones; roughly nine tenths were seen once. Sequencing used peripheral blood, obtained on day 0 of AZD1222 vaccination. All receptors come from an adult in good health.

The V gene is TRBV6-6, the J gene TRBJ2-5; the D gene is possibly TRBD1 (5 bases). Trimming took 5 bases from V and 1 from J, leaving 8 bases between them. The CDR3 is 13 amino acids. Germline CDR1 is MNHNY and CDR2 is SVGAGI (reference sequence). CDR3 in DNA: TGTGCCAGCAGTACACAGGTCCAAGAGACCCAGTACTTC. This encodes CASSTQVQETQYF.

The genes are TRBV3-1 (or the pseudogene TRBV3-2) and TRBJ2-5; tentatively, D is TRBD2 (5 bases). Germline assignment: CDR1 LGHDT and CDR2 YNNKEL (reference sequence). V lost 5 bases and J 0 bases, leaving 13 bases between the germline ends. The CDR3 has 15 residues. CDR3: CASSYDYLNQETQYF. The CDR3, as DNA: TGTGCCAGCAGCTACGACTACCTAAACCAAGAGACCCAGTACTTC.

The CDR3 loop is CASSVDLAGELFF. CDR3 DNA sequence: TGCGCCAGCAGCGTGGACCTCGCCGGGGAGCTGTTTTTT. J is TRBJ2-2 and V is TRBV5-1; the D is unclear. V lost 4 bases and J 6 bases, leaving 10 bases between the germline ends. The CDR3 is 13 amino acids. Per germline, CDR1 SGHRS and CDR2 YFSETQ.

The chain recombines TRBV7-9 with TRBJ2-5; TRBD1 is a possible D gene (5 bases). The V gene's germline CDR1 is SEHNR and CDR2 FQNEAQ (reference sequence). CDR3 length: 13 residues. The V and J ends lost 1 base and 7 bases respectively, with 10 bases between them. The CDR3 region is CASSLEGLWTQYF. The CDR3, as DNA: TGTGCCAGCAGCTTAGAGGGGCTATGGACCCAGTACTTC.

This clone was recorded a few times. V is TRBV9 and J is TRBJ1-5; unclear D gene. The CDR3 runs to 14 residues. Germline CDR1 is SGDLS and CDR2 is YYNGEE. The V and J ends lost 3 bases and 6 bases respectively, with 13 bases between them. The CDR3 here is CASSDGLGVQPQHF. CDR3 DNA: TGTGCCAGCAGCGACGGCCTAGGAGTTCAGCCCCAGCATTTT.

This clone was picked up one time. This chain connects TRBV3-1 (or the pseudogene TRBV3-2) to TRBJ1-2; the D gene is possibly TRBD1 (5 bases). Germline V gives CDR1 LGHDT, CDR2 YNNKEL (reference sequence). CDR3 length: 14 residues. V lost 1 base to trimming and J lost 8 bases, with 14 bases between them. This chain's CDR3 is CASSQVGGDGGYTF. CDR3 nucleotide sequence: TGTGCCAGCAGCCAAGTGGGAGGGGACGGCGGCTACACCTTC.

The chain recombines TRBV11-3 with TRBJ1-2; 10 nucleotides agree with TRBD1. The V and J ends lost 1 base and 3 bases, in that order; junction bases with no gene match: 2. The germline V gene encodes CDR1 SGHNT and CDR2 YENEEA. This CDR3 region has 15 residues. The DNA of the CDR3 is TGTGCCAGCAGCTTAGCGGGGACAGGGGACTATGGCTACACCTTC. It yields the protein CASSLAGTGDYGYTF.

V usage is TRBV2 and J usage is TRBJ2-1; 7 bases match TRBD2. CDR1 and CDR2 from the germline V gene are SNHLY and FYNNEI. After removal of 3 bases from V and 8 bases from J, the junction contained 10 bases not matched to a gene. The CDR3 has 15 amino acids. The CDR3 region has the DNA TGTGCCAGCAGTGAGGATCTAGCGGTAAAGGATGAGCAGTTCTTC. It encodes CASSEDLAVKDEQFF.

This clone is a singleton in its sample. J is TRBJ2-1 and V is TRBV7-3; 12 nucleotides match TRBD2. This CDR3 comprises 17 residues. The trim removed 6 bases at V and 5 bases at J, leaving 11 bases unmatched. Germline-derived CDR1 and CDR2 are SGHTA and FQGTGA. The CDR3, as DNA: TGTGCCAGCAGTTTCCCCGGACTAGCGGGGAGACACAATGAGCAGTTCTTC. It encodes CASSFPGLAGRHNEQFF.

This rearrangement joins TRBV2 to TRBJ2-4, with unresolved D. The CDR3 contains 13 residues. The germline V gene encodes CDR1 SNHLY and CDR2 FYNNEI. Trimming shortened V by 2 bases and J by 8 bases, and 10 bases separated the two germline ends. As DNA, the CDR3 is TGTGCCAGCAGTGAAAGATACGCCTACATTCAGTACTTC. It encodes CASSERYAYIQYF.

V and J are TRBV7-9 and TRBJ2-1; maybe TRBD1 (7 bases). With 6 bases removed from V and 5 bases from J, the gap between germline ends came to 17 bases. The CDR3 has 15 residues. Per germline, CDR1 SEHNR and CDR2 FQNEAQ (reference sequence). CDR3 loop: CASRDAGGSHNEQFF. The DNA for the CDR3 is TGTGCCAGCAGGGACGCAGGGGGGTCTCACAATGAGCAGTTCTTC.

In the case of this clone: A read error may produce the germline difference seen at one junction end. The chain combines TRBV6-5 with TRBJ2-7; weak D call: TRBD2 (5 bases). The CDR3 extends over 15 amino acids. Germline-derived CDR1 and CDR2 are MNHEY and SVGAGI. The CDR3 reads CASSYSVLEGYERYF. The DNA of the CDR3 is TGTGCCAGCAGTTACTCGGTTCTAGAGGGCTACGAGCGGTACTTC.

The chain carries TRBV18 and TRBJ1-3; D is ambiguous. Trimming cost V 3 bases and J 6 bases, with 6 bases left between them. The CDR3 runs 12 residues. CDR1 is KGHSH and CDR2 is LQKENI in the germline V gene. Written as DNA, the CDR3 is TGTGCCAGCTCACCCGAGGAAAACACCATATATTTT. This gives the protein CASSPEENTIYF.

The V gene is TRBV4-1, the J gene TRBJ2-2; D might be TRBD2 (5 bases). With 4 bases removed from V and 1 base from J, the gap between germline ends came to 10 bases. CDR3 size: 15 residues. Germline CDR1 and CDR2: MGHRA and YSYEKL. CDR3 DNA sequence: TGCGCCAGCAGCCCTCGCGAGGGGAACACCGGGGAGCTGTTTTTT. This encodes CASSPREGNTGELFF.

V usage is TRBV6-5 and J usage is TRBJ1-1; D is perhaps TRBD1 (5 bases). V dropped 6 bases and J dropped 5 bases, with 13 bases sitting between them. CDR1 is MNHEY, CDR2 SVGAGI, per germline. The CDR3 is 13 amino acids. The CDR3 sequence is CASRRQIETEAFF. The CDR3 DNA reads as TGTGCCAGCAGGAGACAGATCGAGACTGAAGCTTTCTTT.

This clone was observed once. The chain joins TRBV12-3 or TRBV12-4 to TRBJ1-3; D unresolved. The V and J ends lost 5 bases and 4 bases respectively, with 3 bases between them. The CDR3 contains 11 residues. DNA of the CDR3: TGTGCCAGCAGTAGAGGAAACACCATATATTTT. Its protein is CASSRGNTIYF.

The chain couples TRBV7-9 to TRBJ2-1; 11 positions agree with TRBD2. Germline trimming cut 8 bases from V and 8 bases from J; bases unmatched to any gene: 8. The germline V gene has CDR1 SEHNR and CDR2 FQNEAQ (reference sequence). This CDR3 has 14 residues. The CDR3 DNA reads TGTGCCAGCCGAAACCTAGCGGGAGGCTATGAGCAGTTCTTC. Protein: CASRNLAGGYEQFF.

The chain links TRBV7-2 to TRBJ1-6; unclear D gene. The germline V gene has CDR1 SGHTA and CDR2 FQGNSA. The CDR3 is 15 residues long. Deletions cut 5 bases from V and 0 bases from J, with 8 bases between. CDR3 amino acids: CASSATGSYNSPLHF. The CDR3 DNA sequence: TGTGCCAGCAGCGCGACTGGCTCCTATAATTCACCCCTCCACTTT.

The CDR3 DNA is TGCGCCAGCAGCTTGTCTGCAACTAATGAAAAACTGTTTTTT. Translating it yields CASSLSATNEKLFF. The gene calls are TRBV5-1 and TRBJ1-4; D unresolved. Germline V CDR1 and CDR2: SGHRS, YFSETQ. The CDR3 extends over 14 amino acids. The V gene lost 1 base and the J gene lost 0 bases, with 4 bases spanning the gap.

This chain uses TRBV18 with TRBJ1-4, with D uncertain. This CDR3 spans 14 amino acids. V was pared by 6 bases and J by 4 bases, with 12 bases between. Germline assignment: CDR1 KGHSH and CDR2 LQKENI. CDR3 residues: CASSSGASNEKLFF. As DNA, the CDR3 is TGTGCCAGCTCCTCCGGTGCCAGTAATGAAAAACTGTTTTTT.

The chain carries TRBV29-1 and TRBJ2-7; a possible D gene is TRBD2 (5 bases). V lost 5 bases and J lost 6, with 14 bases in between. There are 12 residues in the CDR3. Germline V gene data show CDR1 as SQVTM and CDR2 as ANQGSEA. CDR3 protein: CSVREAGSEQYF. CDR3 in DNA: TGCAGCGTTAGAGAAGCTGGGAGCGAGCAGTACTTC.